This T cell receptor (beta chain) was obtained from a study of T cells in Graves' hyperthyroidism and ophthalmopathy. It was RNA transcripts that yielded the amplified TCR beta CDR3 regions. HTBI primers were employed in a first-round RT-PCR of the TCR CDR3. TCRdb redid the calling of the multiplex PCR reads with MiXCR, one entry per CDR3 protein. The sample lists roughly 800,000 distinct CDR3 sequences, more than 30% occurring once. The table lists this clonotype with many counts. What it binds is unknown. Each 10 ml fresh peripheral blood draw supplied the PBMCs. The germline gives CDR1 LNHNV, CDR2 YYDKDF (reference sequence). The V and J ends lost 3 bases and 0 bases, in that order; junction bases with no gene match: 2. This CDR3 is 14 amino acids long. Study-level results: Ophthalmopathy prediction by the model preceded onset by a median approximately six months.

The receptor comes from a man younger than 35 with Graves' hyperthyroidism. The sample consisted of blood. V and J are TRBV15 and TRBJ2-7, with 7 bases that match TRBD1. The CDR3 bases are TGTGCCACCAGCAGGAGGGACAGCTCCTACGAGCAGTACTTC. Translation: CATSRRDSSYEQYF.